The following is a TCR beta chain sequence with its context. The source of the sample is a study of cytomegalovirus exposure and HLA in healthy donors. PCR employed 60 Vbeta and 13 Jbeta primers. Method: immunoSEQ multiplex PCR; TCRdb's copy keeps in-frame clones and lacks some. The table records about 140,000 clones, around three quarters of them present only once. This CDR3 has 19 amino acids. After removal of 0 bases from V and 8 bases from J, the junction contained 21 bases not matched to a gene. CDR1 is LNHNV and CDR2 is YYDKDF in the germline V gene (reference sequence). Input material: PBMCs. The clonotype originates from a man younger than 45 in good health and CMV-seronegative. The rearrangement joins TRBV15 to TRBJ1-2, with 7 nucleotides matching TRBD1. The CDR3 bases are TGTGCCACCAGCAGAGATAGCTTACTGAAGGCAGGGGGTTCTCGCGGCTACACCTTC. This codes for CATSRDSLLKAGGSRGYTF. Supplemented by reference TRBV15 and TRBJ1-2, the full variable domain reads DAMVIQNPRYQVTQFGKPVTLSCSQTLNHNVMYWYQQKSSQAPKLLFHYYDKDFNNEADTPDNFQSRRPNTSFCFLDIRSPGLGDTAMYLCATSRDSLLKAGGSRGYTFGSGTRLTVV.